This TCR beta chain is from a study of blood T cell repertoires in COVID-19. Looking at the study overall: The United States, Italy and Spain were the sources of the acute and convalescent COVID-19 samples. PBMCs, B-cell-depleted T cells, or T cells were the source of the cDNA or gDNA that made up the material.

Per the study methods: It was from reference gene primer amplification that nucleated cell counts were estimated. Here immunoSEQ multiplex PCR was the method, and the copy in TCRdb shows in-frame clones only, minus some. D and trimming were read from the DNA, whereas the V and J calls and clone size are those reported in that table. This repertoire shows 100,000 to 150,000 clones, approximately 85% found once; its top ten account for about a sixth. Trimming cost V 8 bases and J 2 bases; bases outside gene matches: 8. Germline V lookup: CDR1 LNHDA, CDR2 SQIVND (reference sequence). This CDR3 has 14 residues.

The source is a man between 25 and 39 years old with COVID-19, enrolled during active disease. The J gene is TRBJ1-2, the V gene TRBV19; 7 nucleotides agree with TRBD1. Input material: peripheral blood. The CDR3 DNA is TGTGCCAGTGGGGGACAGCCCTTCAACTATGGCTACACCTTC. Translated: CASGGQPFNYGYTF. The full variable domain, completed using reference TRBV19 and TRBJ1-2, is DGGITQSPKYLFRKEGQNVTLSCEQNLNHDAMYWYRQDPGQGLRLIYYSQIVNDFQKGDIAEGYSVSREKKESFPLTVTSAQKNPTAFYLCASGGQPFNYGYTFGSGTRLTVV.